This is a list of T cell receptor beta chains from one sample in a study of blood T cell repertoires in COVID-19. Sequencing used immunoSEQ multiplex PCR; TCRdb keeps in-frame clones, though not all of them. The repertoire holds around 100,000 clones, with almost 95% as singletons. The material sequenced was peripheral blood. These TCRs come from a man between 45 and 60 years old with active COVID-19. Both conserved end residues are part of each CDR3. Fields, in order: D gene, V gene, clone size, J gene, CDR3 DNA, CDR3 protein. A D gene is named only where the DNA matches it firmly. Not every row has a clone size; where given, it reads once, few, many or a size class.

.	TRBV6-5	.	TRBJ1-1	TGTGCCAGCAGGATTCAGGAAAACACTGAAGCTTTCTTT	CASRIQENTEAFF
.	TRBV28	.	TRBJ1-2	TGTGCCAGCGCTCGGGGTAACGGTGGCTACACCTTC	CASARGNGGYTF
TRBD1	TRBV6-5	.	TRBJ1-6	TGTGCCAGTACAGGGGCCTATAATTCACCCCTCCACTTT	CASTGAYNSPLHF
.	TRBV11-2	.	TRBJ2-7	TGTGCCAGCAGTAGCGACAGGTTAGGCGAGCAGTACTTC	CASSSDRLGEQYF
.	TRBV6-5	.	TRBJ2-6	TGTGCCAGCAGTCGGGGGACTGGGGCCAACGTCCTGACTTTC	CASSRGTGANVLTF
.	TRBV11-2	.	TRBJ1-4	TGTGCCAGCAGCTTGGACGGTCGACAGCTTAATGAAAAACTGTTTTTT	CASSLDGRQLNEKLFF
TRBD1	TRBV6-1	.	TRBJ1-5	TGTGCCAGCAGTGAACCACAGGGGGCCTATAGCAATCAGCCCCAGCATTTT	CASSEPQGAYSNQPQHF
TRBD1	TRBV6-5	.	TRBJ1-1	TGTGCCAGCAGACCTCAGGGGGCGCGTACTGAAGCTTTCTTT	CASRPQGARTEAFF
.	TRBV9	.	TRBJ1-6	TGTGCCAGCAGCGTAGCTGAAACTGGCGACCCACTAAATTCACCCCTCCACTTT	CASSVAETGDPLNSPLHF
.	TRBV19	.	TRBJ1-5	TGTGCCAGTAGTATTGTCAATAGCAATCAGCCCCAGCATTTT	CASSIVNSNQPQHF
TRBD1	TRBV5-1	.	TRBJ1-5	TGCGCCAGCAGCCGAGACGGACAGGGGCCCCGGCATTTT	CASSRDGQGPRHF
.	TRBV5-1	.	TRBJ2-3	TGCGCCAGCAGCTTGGGGGTAGCGGGCACAGATACGCAGTATTTT	CASSLGVAGTDTQYF
TRBD2	TRBV5-1	.	TRBJ2-1	TGCGCCAGCAGCTTGATTTTTTCGGTGTCATGGGCGGGAGGCCGCTACAATGAGCAGTTCTTC	CASSLIFSVSWAGGRYNEQFF
.	TRBV27	once	TRBJ2-1	TGTGCCAGCACTCCAATCCTTAGGGGTTCCTACAATGAGCAGTTCTTC	CASTPILRGSYNEQFF
TRBD2	TRBV7-8	.	TRBJ2-7	TGTGCCAGCAGCCAGACTAGCGGGGGCTACGAGCAGTACTTC	CASSQTSGGYEQYF
.	TRBV28	.	TRBJ2-2	TGTGCCAGCAGCCTCCTAAAGAGTGCCGGGGAGCTGTTTTTT	CASSLLKSAGELFF
TRBD2	TRBV19	.	TRBJ2-3	TGTGCCGGTAGTAAGACTAGCGGCCTCACAGATACGCAGTATTTT	CAGSKTSGLTDTQYF
TRBD1	TRBV10-3	.	TRBJ1-1	TGTGCCATCAGTGCCAGGGGGCTCTCCACTGAAGCTTTCTTT	CAISARGLSTEAFF
.	TRBV20-1	.	TRBJ2-5	TGCAGTGCCCTAGAGGGTGTGGGCCAGTACTTC	CSALEGVGQYF
.	TRBV3-1/TRBV3-2	.	TRBJ2-4	TGTGCCAGCAGCCAAGTATCAGGATCTGCCAAAAACATTCAGTACTTC	CASSQVSGSAKNIQYF
.	TRBV5-1	few	TRBJ2-7	TGCGCCAGCAGCTTCCAGGGGAGGGCCGACGAGCAGTACTTC	CASSFQGRADEQYF
.	TRBV19	.	TRBJ2-3	TGTGCCAGTAGTATCCTACTGGCAGATACGCAGTATTTT	CASSILLADTQYF